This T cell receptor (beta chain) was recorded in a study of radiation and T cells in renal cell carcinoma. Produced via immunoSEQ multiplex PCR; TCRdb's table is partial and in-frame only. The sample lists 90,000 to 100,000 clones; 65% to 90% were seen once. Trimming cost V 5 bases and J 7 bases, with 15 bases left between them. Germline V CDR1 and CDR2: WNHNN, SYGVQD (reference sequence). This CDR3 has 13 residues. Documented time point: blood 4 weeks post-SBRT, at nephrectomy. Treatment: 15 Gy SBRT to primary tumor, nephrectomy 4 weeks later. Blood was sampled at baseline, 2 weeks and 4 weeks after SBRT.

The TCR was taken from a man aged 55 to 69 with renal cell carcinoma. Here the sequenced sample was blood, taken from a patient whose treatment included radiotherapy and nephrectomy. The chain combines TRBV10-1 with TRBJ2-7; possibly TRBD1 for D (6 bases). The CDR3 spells CASSRTAPGEQYF. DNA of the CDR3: TGCGCCAGCAGTAGGACAGCCCCGGGGGAGCAGTACTTC.